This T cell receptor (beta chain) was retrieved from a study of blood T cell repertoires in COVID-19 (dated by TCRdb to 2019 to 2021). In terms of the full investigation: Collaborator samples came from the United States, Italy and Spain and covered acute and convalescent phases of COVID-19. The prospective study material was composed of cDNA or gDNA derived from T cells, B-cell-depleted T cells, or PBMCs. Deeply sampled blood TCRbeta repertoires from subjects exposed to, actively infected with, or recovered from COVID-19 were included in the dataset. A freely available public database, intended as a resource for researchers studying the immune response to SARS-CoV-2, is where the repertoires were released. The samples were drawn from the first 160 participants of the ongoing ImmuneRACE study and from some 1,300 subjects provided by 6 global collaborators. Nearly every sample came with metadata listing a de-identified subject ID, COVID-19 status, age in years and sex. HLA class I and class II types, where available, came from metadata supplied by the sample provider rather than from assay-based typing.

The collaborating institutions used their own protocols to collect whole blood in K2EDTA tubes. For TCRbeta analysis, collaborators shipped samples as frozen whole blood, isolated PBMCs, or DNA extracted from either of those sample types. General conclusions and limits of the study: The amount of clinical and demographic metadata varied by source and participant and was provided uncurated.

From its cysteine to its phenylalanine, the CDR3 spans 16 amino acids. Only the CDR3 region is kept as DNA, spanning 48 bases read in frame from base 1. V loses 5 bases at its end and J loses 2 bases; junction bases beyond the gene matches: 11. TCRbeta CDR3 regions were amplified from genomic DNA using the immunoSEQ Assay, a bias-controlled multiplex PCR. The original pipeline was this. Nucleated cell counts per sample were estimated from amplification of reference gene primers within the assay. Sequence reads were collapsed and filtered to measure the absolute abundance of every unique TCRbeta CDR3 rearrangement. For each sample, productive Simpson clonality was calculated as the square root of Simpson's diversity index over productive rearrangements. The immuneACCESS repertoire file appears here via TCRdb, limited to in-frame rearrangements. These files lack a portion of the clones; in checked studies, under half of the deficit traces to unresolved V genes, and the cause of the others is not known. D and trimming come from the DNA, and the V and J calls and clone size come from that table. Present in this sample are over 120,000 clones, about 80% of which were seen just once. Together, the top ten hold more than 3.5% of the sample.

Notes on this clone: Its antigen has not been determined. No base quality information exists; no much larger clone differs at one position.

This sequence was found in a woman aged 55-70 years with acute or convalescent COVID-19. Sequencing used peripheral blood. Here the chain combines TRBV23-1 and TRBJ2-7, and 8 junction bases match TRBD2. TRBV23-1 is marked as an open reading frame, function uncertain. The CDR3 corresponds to CASSSGGDTNTYEQYF. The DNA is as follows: TGCGCCAGCAGTTCCGGGGGGGACACCAACACCTACGAGCAGTACTTC.